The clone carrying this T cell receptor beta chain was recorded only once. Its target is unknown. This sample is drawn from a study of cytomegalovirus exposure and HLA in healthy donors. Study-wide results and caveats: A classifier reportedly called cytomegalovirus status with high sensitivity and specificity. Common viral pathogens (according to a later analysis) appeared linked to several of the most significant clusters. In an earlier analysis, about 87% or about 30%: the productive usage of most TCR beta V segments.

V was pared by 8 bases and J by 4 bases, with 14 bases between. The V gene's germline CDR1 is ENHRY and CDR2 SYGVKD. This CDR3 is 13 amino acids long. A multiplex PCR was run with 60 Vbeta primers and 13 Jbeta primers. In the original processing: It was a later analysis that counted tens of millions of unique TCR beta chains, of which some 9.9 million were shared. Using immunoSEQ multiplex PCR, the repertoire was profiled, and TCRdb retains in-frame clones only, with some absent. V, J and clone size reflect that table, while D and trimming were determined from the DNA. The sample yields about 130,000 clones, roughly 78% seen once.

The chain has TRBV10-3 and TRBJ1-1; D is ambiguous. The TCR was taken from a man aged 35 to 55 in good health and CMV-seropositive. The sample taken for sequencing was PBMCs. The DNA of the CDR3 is TGTGCCATCCTCGAAGAGGCCGGCACTGAAGCTTTCTTT. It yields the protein CAILEEAGTEAFF.